A single sample is the source of the 22 T cell receptor beta chains below, sequenced in a study of blood T cells in healthy people across ages. Next came a second PCR, run for about 7 to 12 cycles, which used a sample-barcoded 5' primer along with a J-beta primer mix. MiXCR was run by TCRdb on the 5' RACE reads, yielding one entry per CDR3 protein. The sample holds approximately 600,000 distinct CDR3 sequences, approximately 50% seen once. The sequencing input was blood. These receptors all stem from a man aged 60 to 75 in good health.

This chain uses TRBV20-1 with TRBJ2-5; tentative D call: TRBD1 (6 bases). Germline CDR1 is DFQATT and CDR2 is SNEGSKA (reference sequence). This CDR3 has 13 residues. V was cut by 3 bases and J by 2 bases, with 10 bases left in between. The CDR3 DNA sequence: TGCAGTGCTAGGTTGCAGGGGCAAGAGACCCAGTACTTC. Protein: CSARLQGQETQYF.

This chain connects TRBV11-2 to TRBJ2-1; 9 bases line up with TRBD2. The CDR3 sequence is 14 residues long. With V trimmed by 3 bases and J by 9 bases, 6 bases remained unmatched. Germline lookup yields CDR1 SGHAT and CDR2 FQNNGV. DNA of the CDR3: TGTGCCAGCAGCTTCGGCGGGGGGGTAGGTGAGCAGTTCTTC. It specifies CASSFGGGVGEQFF. Filled out from reference TRBV11-2 and TRBJ2-1, the complete variable domain reads EAGVAQSPRYKIIEKRQSVAFWCNPISGHATLYWYQQILGQGPKLLIQFQNNGVVDDSQLPKDRFSAERLKGVDSTLKIQPAKLEDSAVYLCASSFGGGVGEQFFGPGTRLTVL.

This clonotype has a handful of counts. The chain joins TRBV20-1 to TRBJ2-4; D remains ambiguous. V lost 0 bases and J lost 9, with 12 bases in between. The CDR3 runs 13 residues. Germline assignment: CDR1 DFQATT and CDR2 SNEGSKA (reference sequence). The DNA of the CDR3 is TGCAGTGCTAGAGAGAGCCTAGGCCGCATTCAGTACTTC. Encoded protein: CSARESLGRIQYF.

This sequence joins TRBV11-2 and TRBJ2-5, with 10 bases matching TRBD1. J was trimmed by 4 bases and V by 6 bases; bases with no gene match: 11. CDR3 size: 16 residues. Germline V CDR1 and CDR2: SGHAT, FQNNGV. The CDR3 is CASSPRETGGRETQYF. DNA of the CDR3: TGTGCCAGCAGTCCGAGAGAGACAGGGGGCCGAGAGACCCAGTACTTC.

The J gene is TRBJ1-4, the V gene TRBV29-1, with 8 nucleotides matching TRBD1. This CDR3 spans 13 amino acids. Germline lookup yields CDR1 SQVTM and CDR2 ANQGSEA. V lost 4 bases, J lost 6 bases, and 4 bases stayed unmatched. The CDR3 nucleotides read TGCAGCGTTGGGACAGGGTTAGATGAAAAACTGTTTTTT. It specifies CSVGTGLDEKLFF.

In this sample, this clonotype turned up a few times. V and J are TRBV18 and TRBJ1-1; D is undetermined. The germline V gene encodes CDR1 KGHSH and CDR2 LQKENI. The CDR3 covers 15 residues. Deletions cut 1 base from V and 7 bases from J, with 16 bases between. The CDR3 sequence: CASSPLPVPTYEAFF. CDR3 DNA: TGTGCCAGCTCACCACTACCGGTACCAACCTATGAAGCTTTCTTT.

The J gene is TRBJ2-5, the V gene TRBV3-1, with unresolved D. Germline-derived CDR1 and CDR2 are LGHDT and YNNKEL (reference sequence). The CDR3 spans 16 residues. Trimming left V 4 bases short and J 0 bases short, with 15 bases between. CDR3 residues: CASSPSAPRYQETQYF. CDR3 bases: TGTGCCAGCAGCCCTTCCGCACCCAGGTACCAAGAGACCCAGTACTTC.

The chain employs TRBV20-1 and TRBJ2-5; D ambiguous. This CDR3 spans 12 amino acids. Deletions cut 0 bases from V and 1 base from J, with 3 bases between. Germline lookup yields CDR1 DFQATT and CDR2 SNEGSKA (reference sequence). The DNA for the CDR3 is TGCAGTGCTAGAGAGAGCCAAGAGACCCAGTACTTC. Translating it yields CSARESQETQYF.

The chain is built from TRBV2 and TRBJ2-7; a possible D gene is TRBD2 (6 bases). Trimming cost V 6 bases and J 10 bases, with 19 bases left between them. This CDR3 is built from 13 residues. Germline CDR1 is SNHLY and CDR2 is FYNNEI. CDR3 loop: CASRTDYERDQYF. CDR3 sequence (DNA): TGTGCCAGCAGAACGGACTACGAGAGGGACCAGTACTTC.

The chain uses TRBV20-1 and TRBJ2-7; no definite D call. Germline lookup yields CDR1 DFQATT and CDR2 SNEGSKA (reference sequence). This CDR3 spans 12 amino acids. Trimming pared 2 bases from V and 4 bases from J, leaving 9 bases between. The CDR3 DNA reads as TGCAGTGCTAGAAGGGTAGAGTACGAGCAGTACTTC. As protein: CSARRVEYEQYF.

Concerning this clonotype: An end of the junction differs from the germline gene, which may be a read error. The chain combines TRBV29-1 with TRBJ2-1, with 11 bases matching TRBD1. CDR1 is SQVTM and CDR2 is ANQGSEA in the germline V gene. CDR3 length equals 13 residues. The CDR3 DNA is TGCAACGCGGGACAGGGGGGGTGGAATGGGCAGTTCTTC. It translates to CNAGQGGWNGQFF.

This clonotype was observed many times. This rearrangement joins TRBV7-9 to TRBJ2-2; perhaps TRBD1 as D (5 bases). V was trimmed by 5 bases and J by 0 bases, leaving 13 bases between them. The CDR3 spans 16 residues. CDR1 and CDR2 (germline): SEHNR, FQNEAQ (reference sequence). CDR3 sequence (DNA): TGTGCCAGCAGCGCCCGACAGTCACCGAACACCGGGGAGCTGTTTTTT. This sequence encodes CASSARQSPNTGELFF.

The chain links TRBV20-1 to TRBJ2-7, with D perhaps TRBD2 (6 bases). V was cut by 3 bases and J by 3 bases, with 15 bases left in between. This CDR3 region has 14 residues. Germline CDR1 DFQATT, CDR2 SNEGSKA (reference sequence). DNA of the CDR3: TGCAGTGCTAGTACTGCCGCGGGAAGCTACGAGCAGTACTTC. Translating gives CSASTAAGSYEQYF.

The DNA for the CDR3 is TGTGCCACTCGGGGGGGCAGGTTGGAGACCCAGTACTTC. Its translation is CATRGGRLETQYF. The chain joins TRBV7-2 to TRBJ2-5; 8 bases line up with TRBD2. The germline V gene encodes CDR1 SGHTA and CDR2 FQGNSA. The trim removed 10 bases at V and 5 bases at J, leaving 9 bases unmatched. The CDR3 is made up of 13 amino acids.

J is TRBJ1-1 and V is TRBV20-1, with 7 bases matching TRBD1. Trimming took 6 bases from V and 4 from J; bases not matched to a gene: 8. This CDR3 is 13 amino acids long. The V gene's germline CDR1 is DFQATT and CDR2 SNEGSKA (reference sequence). As DNA, the CDR3 is TGCAGTGCCAGGGACAGTCGTCCCACTGAAGCTTTCTTT. This encodes CSARDSRPTEAFF.

V is TRBV7-9 and J is TRBJ2-1, with 14 bases identical to TRBD2. This CDR3 region has 16 residues. V shed 4 bases and J 11 bases; nucleotides not matched to a gene: 10. Germline V gene sequence: CDR1 SEHNR, CDR2 FQNEAQ (reference sequence). CDR3 sequence (DNA): TGTGCCAGCAGCTCTCGACTAGCGGGGGGGCCTTGGCAGCAGTTCTTC. This translates into CASSSRLAGGPWQQFF. The whole variable domain, filled in from reference TRBV7-9 and TRBJ2-1, reads DTGVSQNPRHKITKRGQNVTFRCDPISEHNRLYWYRQTLGQGPEFLTYFQNEAQLEKSRLLSDRFSAERPKGSFSTLEIQRTEQGDSAMYLCASSSRLAGGPWQQFFGPGTRLTVL.

The V gene is TRBV20-1, the J gene TRBJ1-6; D is uncertain. CDR3 length equals 13 residues. Germline V gene lookup returns CDR1 DFQATT and CDR2 SNEGSKA (reference sequence). V shed 3 bases and J shed 2 bases, with 5 bases lying between them. The CDR3 here is CSAREPYNSPLHF. As DNA, the CDR3 is TGCAGTGCTAGGGAGCCCTATAATTCACCCCTCCACTTT.

The V call is TRBV18, the J call TRBJ1-6; no clear D. Germline values: CDR1 KGHSH, CDR2 LQKENI. V lost 6 bases, J lost 8 bases, and 17 bases lay in between. CDR3 length: 15 residues. CDR3 sequence: CASSLETGQDSPLHF. In DNA, the CDR3 is TGTGCCAGCTCGCTCGAGACGGGTCAGGATTCACCCCTCCACTTT.

This clonotype turned up a few times. The V and J genes are TRBV3-1 and TRBJ2-5, with D perhaps matching TRBD2 (5 bases). Trimming took off 5 bases at V and 5 bases at J, with 12 bases between the two ends. The CDR3 spans 13 residues. The germline gives CDR1 LGHDT, CDR2 YNNKEL (reference sequence). This CDR3 reads CASSATRRETQYF. CDR3 in DNA: TGTGCCAGCAGCGCCACAAGGAGGGAGACCCAGTACTTC.

The chain recombines TRBV29-1 with TRBJ1-2; tentative D call: TRBD1 (5 bases). Germline CDR1 is SQVTM and CDR2 is ANQGSEA. Trimming took off 0 bases at V and 8 bases at J, with 13 bases between the two ends. CDR3 size: 13 residues. The CDR3 loop is CSVEDRGARGYTF. CDR3 DNA sequence: TGCAGCGTTGAAGATCGCGGGGCGAGGGGCTACACCTTC.

The chain employs TRBV27 and TRBJ2-1; D unclear. The CDR3 runs to 11 residues. Germline assignment: CDR1 MNHEY and CDR2 SMNVEV (reference sequence). V lost 8 bases and J lost 9, with 11 bases in between. Here the CDR3 reads CASASFSEQFF. The CDR3 nucleotides read TGTGCCAGCGCAAGTTTCAGTGAGCAGTTCTTC.

The CDR3 DNA sequence: TGTGCCAGCAGCCGCCGACTAGCGGGCCATTCTTACAATGAGCAGTTCTTC. It is translated as CASSRRLAGHSYNEQFF. The chain links TRBV4-2 to TRBJ2-1; 10 bases line up with TRBD2. The V segment lost 4 bases and the J segment 4 bases; nucleotides outside the gene matches: 10. The CDR3 runs to 17 residues. Looked up from germline, CDR1 is LGHNA and CDR2 is YNFKEQ.